The 18 T cell receptor beta chains listed next were all sequenced from one sample in a study of shared clonotypes between healthy human individuals. TCRdb's table, derived via immunoSEQ multiplex PCR, lists solely in-frame clones and lacks some. The table includes more than 900,000 clones, 78% detected once. Sample: memory CD4+ T cells from PBMCs. The subset denotes: CD45RA-negative fraction. These receptors were taken from a man aged 18 to 35 in good health. Some clones in this sample may be carry-over from other donors' samples.

The chain employs TRBV29-1 and TRBJ2-7; D is uncertain. The germline V gene encodes CDR1 SQVTM and CDR2 ANQGSEA. This CDR3 region has 12 residues. V shed 2 bases and J shed 6 bases, with 11 bases lying between them. CDR3 in DNA: TGCAGCGTTGAACAACGGCCTGGCGAGCAGTACTTC. As protein: CSVEQRPGEQYF.

This clone was found many times. This chain uses TRBV7-9 with TRBJ1-1, with TRBD1 matching over 9 bases. The germline V gene has CDR1 SEHNR and CDR2 FQNEAQ (reference sequence). Trimming at V came to 3 bases and at J to 6 bases, leaving 5 bases not matched to a gene. This CDR3 has 14 amino acids. This CDR3 is CASSLLQGAAEAFF. The CDR3 nucleotides are TGTGCCAGCAGCTTGTTACAGGGGGCCGCTGAAGCTTTCTTT.

The chain uses TRBV9 and TRBJ2-2; no reliable D call. V lost 0 bases, J lost 6 bases, and 9 bases lay in between. The CDR3 is 14 residues long. Germline V CDR1 and CDR2: SGDLS, YYNGEE. The DNA of the CDR3 is TGTGCCAGCAGCGTAGTTCCGGCTGCCGGGGAGCTGTTTTTT. Translated, it gives CASSVVPAAGELFF.

This clone was recorded only once. CDR3 coding DNA: TGTGCCAGCAGCGTAGCTACAGGTGGGGTTTACGAGCAGTACTTC. Translated, it gives CASSVATGGVYEQYF. The chain joins TRBV9 to TRBJ2-7, with D possibly being TRBD1 (5 bases). The V gene's germline CDR1 is SGDLS and CDR2 YYNGEE. V was clipped by 0 bases and J by 4 bases, with 14 bases between them. The CDR3 is 15 residues long.

This clone was seen a single time. J is TRBJ1-4 and V is TRBV5-1; unclear D gene. V was cut by 1 base and J by 0 bases, with 7 bases left in between. The CDR3 consists of 15 residues. Looked up from germline, CDR1 is SGHRS and CDR2 is YFSETQ. The CDR3 spells CASSLTVTTNEKLFF. The CDR3 coding sequence is TGCGCCAGCAGCTTGACAGTAACAACTAATGAAAAACTGTTTTTT.

This clone was detected a few times. Other DNA sequences from this sample encode an identical CDR3 as well. The chain couples TRBV7-2 to TRBJ2-7; the D is unclear. Trimming shortened V by 1 base and J by 5 bases, and 3 bases separated the two germline ends. The germline V gene has CDR1 SGHTA and CDR2 FQGNSA. The CDR3 consists of 11 residues. In DNA, the CDR3 is TGTGCCAGCAGCTTAGACCACGAGCAGTACTTC. This encodes CASSLDHEQYF.

The rearrangement uses TRBV12-5 and TRBJ1-2, with D unclear. V was clipped by 6 bases and J by 4 bases, with 9 bases between them. The CDR3 covers 12 residues. Germline CDR1 LGHNT, CDR2 FRNRAP. The CDR3 DNA sequence: TGTGCTAGTGGCTCAGAGGTCTATGGCTACACCTTC. Its protein product is CASGSEVYGYTF.

This chain joins TRBV13 and TRBJ2-4, with 7 bases that match TRBD1. Losses at the gene ends were 3 bases for V and 6 bases for J; bases not matched to a gene: 2. The V gene's germline CDR1 is PRHDT and CDR2 FYEKMQ (reference sequence). This CDR3 comprises 13 residues. The CDR3 sequence: CASSFRTGNIQYF. The CDR3 bases are TGTGCCAGCAGCTTCCGGACAGGAAACATTCAGTACTTC.

This clone was observed a few times. V usage is TRBV4-3 and J usage is TRBJ1-1; D unresolved. Trimming shortened V by 0 bases and J by 5 bases, and 7 bases separated the two germline ends. From germline, CDR1 is LGHNA and CDR2 YSLEER. CDR3 size: 13 residues. This CDR3 is CASSQDRETEAFF. The CDR3 region has the DNA TGCGCCAGCAGCCAAGATAGGGAGACTGAAGCTTTCTTT.

This clone was detected only a few times. The chain combines TRBV30 with TRBJ1-3; 8 bases fit TRBD1. After removal of 4 bases from V and 4 bases from J, the junction contained 3 bases not matched to a gene. Germline CDR1 GTSNPN, CDR2 SVGIG (reference sequence). This CDR3 region has 13 residues. DNA of the CDR3: TGTGCCTGGACAGACAGGGGAGGAAACACCATATATTTT. Protein: CAWTDRGGNTIYF.

About this clone itself: Other DNA sequences in the same sample also yield this CDR3. V and J are TRBV7-8 and TRBJ1-5, with D hard to call. This CDR3 comprises 12 residues. Trimming pared 2 bases from V and 7 bases from J, leaving 6 bases between. CDR1 and CDR2 from the germline V gene are SGHVS and FQNEAQ. CDR3 sequence reads: CASSLTNQPQHF. The CDR3 DNA reads TGTGCCAGCAGCTTAACAAACCAGCCCCAGCATTTT.

The V call is TRBV4-1, the J call TRBJ1-2; tentatively, D is TRBD1 (6 bases). Trimming took 0 bases from V and 7 from J, leaving 15 bases between them. The CDR3 contains 15 residues. From germline, CDR1 is MGHRA and CDR2 YSYEKL. The CDR3: CASSQDIQGILGYTF. CDR3 coding DNA: TGCGCCAGCAGCCAAGACATACAGGGCATCCTTGGCTACACCTTC.

Concerning this clone: Given a much more abundant clone one base away, this may be a read error. This specimen includes other DNA sequences encoding the same CDR3. The chain couples TRBV7-9 to TRBJ2-2; TRBD2 matches 13 bases. Germline assignment: CDR1 SEHNR and CDR2 FQNEAQ (reference sequence). The CDR3 covers 17 residues. CDR3 residues: CASSQGLAGVVTGELFF. The DNA of the CDR3 is TGCGCCAGCAGCCAAGGACTAGCGGGAGTTGTAACCGGGGAGCTGTTTTTT.

The chain uses TRBV11-2 and TRBJ2-3; no clear D. The germline V gene has CDR1 SGHAT and CDR2 FQNNGV. V was pared by 3 bases and J by 6 bases, with 7 bases between. The CDR3 length is 12 residues. The CDR3 spells CASSFLLDTQYF. CDR3 DNA: TGTGCCAGCAGCTTCTTGTTGGATACGCAGTATTTT. Based on the CDR3 plus reference TRBV11-2 and TRBJ2-3, the full variable domain is EAGVAQSPRYKIIEKRQSVAFWCNPISGHATLYWYQQILGQGPKLLIQFQNNGVVDDSQLPKDRFSAERLKGVDSTLKIQPAKLEDSAVYLCASSFLLDTQYFGPGTRLTVL.

This chain joins TRBV18 and TRBJ2-6; perhaps TRBD1 as D (5 bases). Trimming shortened V by 5 bases and J by 4 bases, and 9 bases separated the two germline ends. This CDR3 is built from 14 residues. CDR1 is KGHSH and CDR2 is LQKENI in the germline V gene. For the CDR3, the DNA is TGTGCCAGCTCATTAAACAGGGGGGCCAACGTCCTGACTTTC. Translated, it gives CASSLNRGANVLTF.

The genes are TRBV9 and TRBJ2-7; weak D call: TRBD1 (6 bases). The germline V gene has CDR1 SGDLS and CDR2 YYNGEE. This CDR3 spans 14 amino acids. Trimming removed 0 bases at V and 5 bases at J, with 12 bases between. CDR3 sequence: CASSVGGTLDEQYF. The CDR3 DNA follows: TGTGCCAGCAGCGTAGGGGGGACATTGGACGAGCAGTACTTC. The whole variable domain, filled in from reference TRBV9 and TRBJ2-7, reads DSGVTQTPKHLITATGQRVTLRCSPRSGDLSVYWYQQSLDQGLQFLIQYYNGEERAKGNILERFSAQQFPDLHSELNLSSLELGDSALYFCASSVGGTLDEQYFGPGTRLTVT.

The rearrangement links TRBV19 to TRBJ1-2, with D possibly being TRBD1 (5 bases). The CDR3 is made up of 14 amino acids. V lost 2 bases, J lost 8 bases, and 15 bases lay in between. Germline-derived CDR1 and CDR2 are LNHDA and SQIVND (reference sequence). CDR3 coding DNA: TGTGCCAGTAGTATAATGGGGCAGGTTGGCGGCTACACCTTC. This translates into CASSIMGQVGGYTF.

To note about this clone: Other DNA sequences within the sample encode an identical CDR3. The V gene is TRBV7-3, the J gene TRBJ2-5, with 12 bases lining up with TRBD2. Trimming cost V 8 bases and J 5 bases; bases outside gene matches: 3. The CDR3 runs to 13 residues. Germline V CDR1 and CDR2: SGHTA, FQGTGA. Here the CDR3 reads CASGLAGGETQYF. The CDR3 coding sequence is TGTGCCAGCGGGCTAGCGGGAGGGGAGACCCAGTACTTC. Full variable domain (outside the CDR3, taken from reference TRBV7-3 and TRBJ2-5): GAGVSQTPSNKVTEKGKYVELRCDPISGHTALYWYRQSLGQGPEFLIYFQGTGAADDSGLPNDRFFAVRPEGSVSTLKIQRTERGDSAVYLCASGLAGGETQYFGPGTRLLVL.